This TCR beta chain appears in the sequencing data of a study of blood T cell repertoires in COVID-19. Overall study context: T cells, B-cell-depleted T cells, or PBMCs supplied cDNA or gDNA.

The CDR3 runs to 15 residues. CDR1 and CDR2 from the germline V gene are LGHNA and YNFKEQ. V gave up 1 base and J gave up 7 bases, with 14 bases separating them. Generated by immunoSEQ multiplex PCR, the TCRdb table keeps only in-frame clones and is missing some. The repertoire holds roughly 150,000 clones, with around 80% as singletons. The TCR sequence derives from a woman in her forties or fifties with acute or convalescent COVID-19. The rearrangement joins TRBV4-2 to TRBJ2-1; the D gene is possibly TRBD1 (5 bases). What was sequenced was peripheral blood. The CDR3 DNA reads as TGTGCCAGCAGCCAAGGCCAGGGATCGTATAATGAGCAGTTCTTC. Encoded protein: CASSQGQGSYNEQFF.